These T cell receptor beta chains were read from a single sample in a study of cytomegalovirus exposure and HLA in healthy donors. Some clones are missing from TCRdb's copy, which holds only in-frame ones; the method was immunoSEQ multiplex PCR. Among 160,000 or so clones listed, roughly 85% were seen once. Input material: PBMCs. Receptors were obtained from a male donor in good health and CMV-seropositive. The CDR3 runs from the conserved cysteine through the conserved F or W. A D gene is named only where the DNA matches it firmly. Clone size is stated in some rows and not others, as once, few, many or a class when expanded.

>TRBV30|-|-|TRBJ1-3
CAWSRREGGNTIYF
TGTGCCTGGAGTCGTCGGGAAGGCGGAAACACCATATATTTT
>TRBV6-5|-|TRBD1|TRBJ1-2
CASSERNRGYGYTF
TGTGCCAGCAGTGAACGGAACAGGGGTTATGGCTACACCTTC
>TRBV4-1|-|-|TRBJ2-3
CASSQNRLQDTQYF
TGCGCCAGCAGCCAAAATCGACTACAAGATACGCAGTATTTT
>TRBV6-5|-|-|TRBJ1-4
CASSYTGVGSRKLFF
TGTGCCAGCAGTTACACCGGGGTTGGCTCAAGGAAACTGTTTTTT
>TRBV4-3|few|TRBD1|TRBJ2-5
CASSQEKQGLETQYF
TGCGCCAGCAGCCAAGAGAAACAGGGGTTAGAGACCCAGTACTTC
>TRBV19|-|-|TRBJ1-1
CASSIVEGGTEAFF
TGTGCCAGTAGTATAGTGGAAGGAGGGACTGAAGCTTTCTTT
>TRBV14|few|TRBD1|TRBJ1-1
CASSHSDRGTEAFF
TGTGCCAGCAGCCACTCAGACAGGGGTACTGAAGCTTTCTTT
>TRBV4-3|-|-|TRBJ1-3
CASSQAFEGNTIYF
TGCGCCAGCAGCCAAGCCTTTGAGGGAAACACCATATATTTT
>TRBV6-5|-|TRBD1|TRBJ1-5
CASSSQGAAQPQHF
TGTGCCAGCAGTTCGCAGGGGGCGGCGCAGCCCCAGCATTTT
>TRBV18|-|-|TRBJ1-3
CASSREVHNPFGNTIYF
TGTGCCAGCTCACGGGAGGTCCATAATCCTTTTGGAAACACCATATATTTT
>TRBV7-2|-|-|TRBJ2-2
CASSLDYGELFF
TGTGCCAGCAGCTTAGATTACGGGGAGCTGTTTTTT